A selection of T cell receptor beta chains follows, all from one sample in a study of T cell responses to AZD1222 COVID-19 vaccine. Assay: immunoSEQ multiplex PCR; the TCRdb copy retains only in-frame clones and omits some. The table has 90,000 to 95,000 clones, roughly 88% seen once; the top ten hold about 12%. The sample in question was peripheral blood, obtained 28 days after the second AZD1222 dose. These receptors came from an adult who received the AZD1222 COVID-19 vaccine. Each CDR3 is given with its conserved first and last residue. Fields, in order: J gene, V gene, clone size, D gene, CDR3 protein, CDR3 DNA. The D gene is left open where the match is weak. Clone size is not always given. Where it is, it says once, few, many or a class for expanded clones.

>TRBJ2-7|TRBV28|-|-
CASSSYEGGHYEQYF
TGTGCCAGCAGTTCATACGAAGGGGGGCACTACGAGCAGTACTTC
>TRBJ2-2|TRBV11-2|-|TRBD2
CASSLQVSGPANTGELFF
TGTGCCAGCAGCTTGCAGGTTAGCGGGCCGGCGAACACCGGGGAGCTGTTTTTT
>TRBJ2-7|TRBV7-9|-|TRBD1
CASSPRVQGMSFYYEQYF
TGTGCCAGCAGCCCCAGGGTACAGGGGATGTCCTTTTACTACGAGCAGTACTTC
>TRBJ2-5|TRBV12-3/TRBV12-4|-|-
CASSPNWAQYF
TGTGCCAGCAGCCCGAACTGGGCCCAGTACTTC
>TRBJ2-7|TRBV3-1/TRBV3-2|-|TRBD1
CASSSRPGQGPYEQYF
TGTGCCAGCAGCTCACGACCGGGACAGGGGCCTTACGAGCAGTACTTC
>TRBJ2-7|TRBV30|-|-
CAWSVRAGPADEQYF
TGTGCCTGGAGTGTACGGGCAGGGCCAGCCGACGAGCAGTACTTC
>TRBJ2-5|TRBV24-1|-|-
CATSDGGGPEGTQYF
TGTGCCACCAGTGATGGCGGAGGCCCCGAAGGGACCCAGTACTTC
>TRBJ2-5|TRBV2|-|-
CASSDQGSGQETQYF
TGTGCCAGCAGTGACCAGGGGTCGGGACAAGAGACCCAGTACTTC
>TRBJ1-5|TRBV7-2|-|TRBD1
CASSLTTGGNQPQHF
TGTGCCAGCAGCTTAACAACAGGGGGGAATCAGCCCCAGCATTTT
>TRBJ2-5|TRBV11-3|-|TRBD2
CASSPPGLTLQETQYF
TGTGCCAGCAGCCCCCCGGGACTAACGCTCCAAGAGACCCAGTACTTC
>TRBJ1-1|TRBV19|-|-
CASSMGEGYDTEAFF
TGTGCCAGTAGTATGGGTGAAGGGTACGACACTGAAGCTTTCTTT
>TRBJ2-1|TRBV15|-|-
CATSRELYNEQFF
TGTGCCACCAGCAGAGAGTTGTACAATGAGCAGTTCTTC
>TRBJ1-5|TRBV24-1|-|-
CATSDFASNQPQHF
TGTGCCACCAGTGATTTTGCCAGCAATCAGCCCCAGCATTTT
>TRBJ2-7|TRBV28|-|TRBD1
CASGTGDYEQYF
TGTGCCAGCGGTACAGGGGACTACGAGCAGTACTTC
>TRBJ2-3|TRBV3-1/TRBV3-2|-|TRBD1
CASSQRQGSPDTQYF
TGTGCCAGCAGCCAACGACAGGGGTCACCAGATACGCAGTATTTT
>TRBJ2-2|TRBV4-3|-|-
CASSQYFLQGTGELFF
TGCGCCAGCAGCCAATATTTCTTACAGGGAACCGGGGAGCTGTTTTTT
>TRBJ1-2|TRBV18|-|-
CASSPGAASNYGYTF
TGTGCCAGCTCACCGGGAGCGGCCTCCAACTATGGCTACACCTTC
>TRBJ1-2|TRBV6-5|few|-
CASLSFAVYGYTF
TGTGCCAGCTTAAGCTTCGCGGTCTATGGCTACACCTTC
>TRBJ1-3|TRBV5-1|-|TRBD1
CASSWGQGAGNTIYF
TGCGCCAGCAGCTGGGGGCAGGGGGCAGGAAACACCATATATTTT
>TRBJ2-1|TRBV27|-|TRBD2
CASSLAHRLAGYNEQFF
TGTGCCAGCAGTTTAGCCCACCGACTAGCGGGGTACAATGAGCAGTTCTTC
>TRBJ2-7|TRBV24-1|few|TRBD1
CATTDREPYEQYF
TGTGCCACCACGGACAGGGAACCCTACGAGCAGTACTTC
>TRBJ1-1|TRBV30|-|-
CAWRELGHWNTEAFF
TGTGCCTGGAGAGAACTTGGACACTGGAACACTGAAGCTTTCTTT
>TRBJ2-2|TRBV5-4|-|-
CASSPNGDTGELFF
TGTGCCAGCAGCCCTAACGGGGACACCGGGGAGCTGTTTTTT